This paragraph reports one T cell receptor beta chain. The source of the sample is a study of PD-L1 blockade in urothelial cancer. Study-wide context: Of 29 patients, fewer than 27 were males with bladder-origin urothelial cancer. Samples came from 3 weeks, at the second dose, and 6 weeks into treatment. Counts from blood samples showed a median of roughly 140,000 T cells.

This table comes from immunoSEQ multiplex PCR, and its TCRdb copy is limited to in-frame clones, with some not included. The sample yields 30,000 to 50,000 clones, 75% to 90% seen once. V lost 0 bases to trimming and J lost 4 bases, with 22 bases between them. This CDR3 is 18 amino acids long. Germline CDR1 MGHRA, CDR2 YSYEKL. Between 1 and 8 samples per patient were obtained, pretreatment and on-treatment. The V gene is TRBV4-1, the J gene TRBJ2-7; D might be TRBD2 (6 bases). The receptor's source is a man aged 55 to 70 with urothelial cancer. The source was PBMCs, collected around atezolizumab (anti-PD-L1) treatment. This CDR3 is CASSQDNSWSGDSYEQYF. The CDR3 DNA sequence: TGCGCCAGCAGCCAAGATAATAGCTGGTCGGGAGACTCGTACGAGCAGTACTTC.